This T cell receptor beta chain was captured in a study of shared clonotypes between healthy human individuals. Without sorting, samples used some 90 million PBMCs for genomic DNA. Input per replicate PCR of unsorted PBMC was approximately 300 ng DNA, corresponding to tens of thousands of T cell genomes. Using immunoSEQ multiplex PCR, the repertoire was profiled, and TCRdb retains in-frame clones only, with some absent. The table records some 470,000 clones, less than 80% of them present only once. Study-level points and caveats: Clonotype sharing among donors likely depends on sequencing depth.

The V end lost 8 bases, the J end lost 1 base, and 12 bases lay between the germline ends. CDR1 and CDR2 (germline): SGHAT, FQNNGV. The CDR3 is made up of 13 amino acids. In the case of this clone: The target antigen is unknown.

Sequenced sample: PBMCs. The chain links TRBV11-2 to TRBJ2-7; no firm D call. This TCR came from a woman aged 40-49 years in good health. Some clones in this sample may be carry-over from other donors' samples. The CDR3 bases are TGTGCCAGCGGGCCTGCTCCGTCCTACGAGCAGTACTTC. Amino acids: CASGPAPSYEQYF.